The clone carrying this T cell receptor (beta chain) was seen a handful of times. This record comes from a study of blood T cell repertoires in COVID-19. Across the whole study: Samples came from the United States, Italy and Spain, spanning acute and convalescent COVID-19. T cells, B-cell-depleted T cells, or PBMCs supplied cDNA or gDNA.

The V and J ends lost 7 bases and 4 bases, in that order; junction bases with no gene match: 17. The CDR3 is 17 residues long. Germline CDR1 and CDR2: LNHDA and SQIVND (reference sequence). Original processing notes: Amplification from reference gene primers served as the basis for estimated nucleated cell counts. The data were produced by immunoSEQ multiplex PCR, yet TCRdb's version contains in-frame clones alone and is incomplete. The V and J calls and the clone size are those of that table, but D and trimming were determined from the DNA. The table includes about 35,000 clones, more than 70% detected once.

V gene TRBV19 combines with J gene TRBJ1-1; 8 nucleotides line up with TRBD1. Sequencing used peripheral blood. The TCR originated in a man in his 60s with active or convalescent COVID-19. In DNA form, the CDR3 reads TGTGCCAGTACCTACTCCGGGACAGGCGGCTGGAGCACTGAAGCTTTCTTT. This translates into CASTYSGTGGWSTEAFF. Filled out from reference TRBV19 and TRBJ1-1, the complete variable domain reads DGGITQSPKYLFRKEGQNVTLSCEQNLNHDAMYWYRQDPGQGLRLIYYSQIVNDFQKGDIAEGYSVSREKKESFPLTVTSAQKNPTAFYLCASTYSGTGGWSTEAFFGQGTRLTVV.